Shown below are 2 T cell receptor beta chains from a single sample sequenced in a study of T cells after yellow fever vaccination. TCRdb fed the 5' RACE reads into MiXCR, producing one record per CDR3 protein. Of about 300,000 distinct CDR3 sequences in the sample, around 10% are singletons; the top ten hold around 3.3%. The sequencing here drew on CD4+ T cells sorted from PBMCs, taken 5 days after the yellow fever booster vaccination. The receptors were sampled from a man younger than 35 who received the YFV17D yellow fever vaccine.

The sample holds many counts of this clonotype. This chain links TRBV27 with TRBJ2-3, with 10 bases that match TRBD2. Losses at the gene ends were 3 bases for V and 8 bases for J; bases not matched to a gene: 11. Germline CDR1 MNHEY, CDR2 SMNVEV (reference sequence). The CDR3 has 16 amino acids. The CDR3 coding sequence is TGTGCCAGCAGTTTCGGGGTAGCGGGGGGATTCGGTACGCAGTATTTT. Encoded protein: CASSFGVAGGFGTQYF.

This clonotype came up a few times. V gene TRBV9 combines with J gene TRBJ1-1; D uncertain. Trimming took 3 bases from V and 2 from J, leaving 11 bases between them. This CDR3 comprises 14 residues. Germline CDR1 reads SGDLS; CDR2 reads YYNGEE. The CDR3 loop is CASSAPHTNTEAFF. DNA of the CDR3: TGTGCCAGCAGCGCCCCCCATACCAACACTGAAGCTTTCTTT.